This T cell receptor (beta chain) stems from a study of T cell changes during pregnancy in multiple sclerosis. The protocol was immunoSEQ multiplex PCR, while the TCRdb copy is restricted to in-frame clones and leaves out a portion. The data show 75,000 to 95,000 clones, about 89% seen once. The germline V gene encodes CDR1 SGHDT and CDR2 YYEEEE. The CDR3 length is 17 residues. V lost 2 bases and J lost 2; bases outside the gene matches: 3. The source was peripheral blood, collected in the first trimester of pregnancy. The J gene is TRBJ2-1, the V gene TRBV5-6; TRBD2 agrees at 14 bases. This receptor was taken from a female donor in good health, enrolled as a control in a pregnancy study. CDR3: CASSLRLAGGPYNEQFF. The CDR3 DNA reads TGTGCCAGCAGCTTAAGACTAGCGGGGGGGCCCTACAATGAGCAGTTCTTC.